This T cell receptor (beta chain) originates from a study of cytomegalovirus exposure and HLA in healthy donors. As for the study in general: From donors who were HLA-typed, an early data release held 80 million or so unique TCRs.

The donors, nominally healthy at sampling, likely had unrecorded immune exposures. CDR1 is MDHEN and CDR2 is SYDVKM in the germline V gene. V lost 9 bases and J lost 3; bases outside the gene matches: 3. The CDR3 is 14 amino acids. As regards this clone: The antigen is undetermined.

Findings of the study overall: The presence/absence work took it that sequencing depth was about the same across donors. A list of around 160 TCR beta chains associated with cytomegalovirus was given.

The PCR employed 60 Vbeta primers together with 13 Jbeta primers. Data came from immunoSEQ multiplex PCR; TCRdb stores just in-frame clones and leaves some out. The table has around 170,000 clones, around 84% seen once. This clonotype was obtained from a woman between 50 and 59 years old in good health and CMV-seropositive. The rearrangement joins TRBV28 to TRBJ2-5; TRBD2 aligns across 14 bases. Sequencing was performed on PBMCs. The CDR3 sequence is CASKTSGGEETQYF. The CDR3 DNA reads TGTGCCAGTAAGACTAGCGGGGGGGAAGAGACCCAGTACTTC.